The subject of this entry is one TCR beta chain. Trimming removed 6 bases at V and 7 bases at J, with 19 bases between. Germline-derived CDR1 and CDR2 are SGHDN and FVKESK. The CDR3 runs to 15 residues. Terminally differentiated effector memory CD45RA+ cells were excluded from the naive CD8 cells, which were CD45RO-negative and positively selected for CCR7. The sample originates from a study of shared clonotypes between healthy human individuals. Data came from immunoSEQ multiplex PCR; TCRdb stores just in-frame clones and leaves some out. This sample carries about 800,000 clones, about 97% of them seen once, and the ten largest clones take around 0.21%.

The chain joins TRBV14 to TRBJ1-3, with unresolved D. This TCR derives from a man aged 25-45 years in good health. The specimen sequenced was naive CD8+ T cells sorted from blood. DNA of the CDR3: TGTGCCAGCAGTTCACTCGTCGACCCAATTAACACCATATATTTT. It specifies CASSSLVDPINTIYF. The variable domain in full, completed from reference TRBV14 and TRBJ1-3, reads EAGVTQFPSHSVIEKGQTVTLRCDPISGHDNLYWYRRVMGKEIKFLLHFVKESKQDESGMPNNRFLAERTGGTYSTLKVQPAELEDSGVYFCASSSLVDPINTIYFGEGSWLTVV.